This TCR beta chain was identified during a study of blood T cell repertoires in COVID-19. The wider study: Some COVID-19 samples were acute and others convalescent; all came from the United States, Italy and Spain. Sources were T cells, B-cell-depleted T cells, or PBMCs; the material itself was cDNA or gDNA.

This CDR3 comprises 16 residues. Germline CDR1 and CDR2: SGHVS and FQNEAQ. V lost 5 bases to trimming and J lost 2 bases; unmatched junction nucleotides: 8. Per the original methods: Reference gene primer amplification yielded estimated nucleated cell counts. Only in-frame clones appear in the TCRdb table, and some are missing; sequencing was by immunoSEQ multiplex PCR. Clone size and V and J calls were adopted from that table, with D and trimming inferred from the DNA. The sample records approximately 140,000 clones, just over 85% being singletons. This rearrangement joins TRBV7-8 to TRBJ1-2; TRBD1 aligns across 10 bases. Sequencing input: peripheral blood. This clonotype was sampled from a woman aged 60 to 75 with acute or convalescent COVID-19. In DNA, the CDR3 is TGTGCCAGCAGCCCCAATGCGGGACAGGGGAACTATGGCTACACCTTC. Its translation: CASSPNAGQGNYGYTF.